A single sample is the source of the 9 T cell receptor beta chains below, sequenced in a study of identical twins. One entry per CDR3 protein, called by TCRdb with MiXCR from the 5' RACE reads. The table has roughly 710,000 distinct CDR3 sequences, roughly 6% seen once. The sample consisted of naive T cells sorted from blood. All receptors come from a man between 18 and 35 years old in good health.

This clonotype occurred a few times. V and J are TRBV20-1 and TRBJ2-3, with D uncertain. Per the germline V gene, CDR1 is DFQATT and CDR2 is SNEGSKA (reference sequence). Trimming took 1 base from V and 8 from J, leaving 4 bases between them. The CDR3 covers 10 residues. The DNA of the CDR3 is TGCAGTGCTAGAGGGGGTACGCAGTATTTT. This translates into CSARGGTQYF.

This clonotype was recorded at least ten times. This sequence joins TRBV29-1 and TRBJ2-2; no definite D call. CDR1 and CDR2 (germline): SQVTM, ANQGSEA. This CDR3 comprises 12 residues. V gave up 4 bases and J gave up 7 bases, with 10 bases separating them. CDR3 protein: CSVVRPSGELFF. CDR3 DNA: TGCAGCGTTGTTCGGCCGAGCGGGGAGCTGTTTTTT.

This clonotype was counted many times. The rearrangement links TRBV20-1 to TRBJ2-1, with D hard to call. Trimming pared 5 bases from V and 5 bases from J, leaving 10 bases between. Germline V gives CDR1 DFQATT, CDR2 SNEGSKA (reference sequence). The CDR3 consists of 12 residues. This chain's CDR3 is CSALEQNNEQFF. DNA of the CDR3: TGCAGTGCTCTGGAACAGAACAATGAGCAGTTCTTC.

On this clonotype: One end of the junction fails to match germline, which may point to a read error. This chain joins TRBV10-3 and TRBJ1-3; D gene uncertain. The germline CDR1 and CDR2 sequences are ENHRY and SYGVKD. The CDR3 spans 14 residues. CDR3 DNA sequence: TGTGCCATCGCTCGGGGAGAGAGTGGAAACACCACATATTTT. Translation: CAIARGESGNTTYF.

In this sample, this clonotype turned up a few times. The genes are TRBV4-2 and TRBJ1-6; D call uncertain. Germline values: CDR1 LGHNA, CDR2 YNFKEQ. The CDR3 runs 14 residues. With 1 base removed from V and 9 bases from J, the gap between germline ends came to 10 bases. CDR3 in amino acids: CASSQVGPSSPLHF. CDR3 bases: TGTGCCAGCAGCCAAGTAGGACCGAGTTCACCCCTCCACTTT.

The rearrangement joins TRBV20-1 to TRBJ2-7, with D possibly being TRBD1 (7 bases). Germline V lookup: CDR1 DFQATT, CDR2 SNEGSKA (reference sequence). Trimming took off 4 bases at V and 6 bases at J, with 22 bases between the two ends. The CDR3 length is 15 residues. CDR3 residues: CSATRQGRDGGEQYF. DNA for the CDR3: TGCAGTGCTACCAGACAGGGCAGAGACGGGGGCGAGCAGTACTTC.

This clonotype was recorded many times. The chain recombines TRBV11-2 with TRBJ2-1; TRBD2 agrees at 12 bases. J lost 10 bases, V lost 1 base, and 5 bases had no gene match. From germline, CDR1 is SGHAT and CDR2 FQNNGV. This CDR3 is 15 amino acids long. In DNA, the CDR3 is TGTGCCAGCAGCTTAGGACTAGCGGGAGTAGACGAGCAGTTCTTC. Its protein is CASSLGLAGVDEQFF.

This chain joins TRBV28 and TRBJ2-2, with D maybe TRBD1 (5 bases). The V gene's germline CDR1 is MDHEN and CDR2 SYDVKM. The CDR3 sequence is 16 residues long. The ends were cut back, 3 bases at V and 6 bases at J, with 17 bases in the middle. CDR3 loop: CASSFGFLTDPGELFF. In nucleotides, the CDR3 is TGTGCCAGCAGTTTTGGTTTTTTGACAGACCCCGGGGAGCTGTTTTTT.

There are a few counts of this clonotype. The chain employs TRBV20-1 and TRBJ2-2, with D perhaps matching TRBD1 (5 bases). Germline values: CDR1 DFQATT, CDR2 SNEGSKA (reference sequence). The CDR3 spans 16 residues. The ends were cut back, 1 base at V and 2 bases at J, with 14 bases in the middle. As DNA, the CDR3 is TGCAGTGCTAGAGCTGTCGTCAGGGAAAACACCGGGGAGCTGTTTTTT. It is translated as CSARAVVRENTGELFF.